The T cell receptor beta chain under discussion was sequenced for a study of blood T cell repertoires in COVID-19. Turning to the study itself: Both acute and convalescent COVID-19 samples were obtained from the United States, Italy and Spain. Nucleic acid was either cDNA or gDNA, and it came from T cells, B-cell-depleted T cells, or PBMCs.

In the original processing: Amplified reference gene primers provided the basis for estimating nucleated cell counts. Clones were read by immunoSEQ multiplex PCR, and TCRdb kept only the in-frame ones, dropping some. The DNA gave D and trimming, while V, J and clone size come from that table. Of around 140,000 clones listed, approximately 88% are singletons. The CDR3 sequence is 17 residues long. V was clipped by 3 bases and J by 5 bases, with 17 bases between them. Per germline, CDR1 ENHRY and CDR2 SYGVKD. Sequenced material: peripheral blood. The receptor comes from a man between 60 and 70 years old with active or convalescent COVID-19. This rearrangement joins TRBV10-3 to TRBJ1-6, with unresolved D. The CDR3, as DNA: TGTGCCATCAGTGAACGGCGGGAAACTTACGATAATTCACCCCTCCACTTT. Translating it yields CAISERRETYDNSPLHF.